This TCR beta chain was captured in a study of cytomegalovirus exposure and HLA in healthy donors. Study-wide findings and caveats: With high specificity and sensitivity, the classifier reportedly diagnosed cytomegalovirus status. Cytomegalovirus-associated status was assigned to some 180 TCR beta chains.

This clone was seen more than once but under ten times. Antigen unknown. TCRdb keeps only in-frame clones here, not all; method: immunoSEQ multiplex PCR. The repertoire holds 150,000 to 200,000 clones, roughly 83% seen once, with roughly a tenth in the top ten. Per germline, CDR1 SGHTA and CDR2 FQGNSA. The junction had 6 bases not matched to a gene; V was cut back by 2 bases and J by 5 bases. The CDR3 runs to 15 residues. The roughly 120-subject validation cohort, separate from the roughly 700-subject first cohort, included the donors. The chain employs TRBV7-2 and TRBJ2-1; 7 bases match TRBD2. The sequence was obtained from a man aged 25 to 40 in good health and CMV-seropositive. The sequenced material came from PBMCs. The DNA of the CDR3 is TGTGCCAGCAGCTTACAAACTAGCGCACACAATGAGCAGTTCTTC. Protein product: CASSLQTSAHNEQFF.